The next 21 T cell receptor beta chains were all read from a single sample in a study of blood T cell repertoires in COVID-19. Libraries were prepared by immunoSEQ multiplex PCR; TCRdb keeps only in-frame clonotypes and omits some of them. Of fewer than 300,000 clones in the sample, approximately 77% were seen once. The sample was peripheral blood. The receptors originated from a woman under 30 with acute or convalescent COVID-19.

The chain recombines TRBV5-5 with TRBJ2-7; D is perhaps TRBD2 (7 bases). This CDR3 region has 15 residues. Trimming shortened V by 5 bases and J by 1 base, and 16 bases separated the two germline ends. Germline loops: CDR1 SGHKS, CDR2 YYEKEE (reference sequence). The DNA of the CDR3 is TGTGCCAGCAGAGGGGGGGAGATTGGATCCTACGAGCAGTACTTC. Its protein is CASRGGEIGSYEQYF.

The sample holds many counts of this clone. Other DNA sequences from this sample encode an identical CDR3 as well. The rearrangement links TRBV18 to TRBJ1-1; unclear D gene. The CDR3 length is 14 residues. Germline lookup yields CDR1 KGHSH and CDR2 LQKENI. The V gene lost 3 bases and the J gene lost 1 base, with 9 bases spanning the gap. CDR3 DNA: TGTGCCAGCTCACCTCGCGGGGAGAACACTGAAGCTTTCTTT. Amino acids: CASSPRGENTEAFF.

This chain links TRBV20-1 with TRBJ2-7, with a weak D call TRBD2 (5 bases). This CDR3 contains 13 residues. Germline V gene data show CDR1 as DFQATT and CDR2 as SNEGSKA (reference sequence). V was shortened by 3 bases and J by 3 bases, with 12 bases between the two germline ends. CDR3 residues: CSASGSQFYEQYF. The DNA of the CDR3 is TGCAGTGCTAGTGGGAGCCAATTCTACGAGCAGTACTTC.

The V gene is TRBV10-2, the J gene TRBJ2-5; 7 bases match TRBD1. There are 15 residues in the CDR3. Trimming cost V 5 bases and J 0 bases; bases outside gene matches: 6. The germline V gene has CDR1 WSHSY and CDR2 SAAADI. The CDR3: CASSFDRAYQETQYF. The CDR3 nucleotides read TGCGCCAGCAGTTTCGACAGGGCGTACCAAGAGACCCAGTACTTC.

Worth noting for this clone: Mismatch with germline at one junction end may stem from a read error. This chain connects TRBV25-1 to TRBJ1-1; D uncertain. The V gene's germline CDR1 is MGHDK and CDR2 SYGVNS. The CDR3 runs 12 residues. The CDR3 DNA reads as TGTGCCAGCCGTGAAGGTAGCACTGAAGCTTTCTTT. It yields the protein CASREGSTEAFF. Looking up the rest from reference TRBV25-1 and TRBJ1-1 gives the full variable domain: EADIYQTPRYLVIGTGKKITLECSQTMGHDKMYWYQQDPGMELHLIHYSYGVNSTEKGDLSSESTVSRIRTEHFPLTLESARPSHTSQYLCASREGSTEAFFGQGTRLTVV.

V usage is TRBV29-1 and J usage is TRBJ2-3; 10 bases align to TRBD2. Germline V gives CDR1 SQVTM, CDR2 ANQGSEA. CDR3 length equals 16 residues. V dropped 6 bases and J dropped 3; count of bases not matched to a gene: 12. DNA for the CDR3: TGCAGCGTGTCTCTTCTGGGGACTAGCGCGACAGATACGCAGTATTTT. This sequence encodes CSVSLLGTSATDTQYF.

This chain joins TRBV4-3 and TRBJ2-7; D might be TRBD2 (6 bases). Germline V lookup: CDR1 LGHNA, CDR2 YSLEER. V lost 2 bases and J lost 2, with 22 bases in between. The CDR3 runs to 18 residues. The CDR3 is CASSQLLSRDSWTYEQYF. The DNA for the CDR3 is TGCGCCAGCAGCCAATTACTGTCTCGGGACTCCTGGACCTACGAGCAGTACTTC.

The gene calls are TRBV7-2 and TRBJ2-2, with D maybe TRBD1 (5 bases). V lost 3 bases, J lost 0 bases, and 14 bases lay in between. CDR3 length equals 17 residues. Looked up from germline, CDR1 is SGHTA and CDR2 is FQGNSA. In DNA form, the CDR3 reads TGTGCCAGCAGCTTTGATTGGACAATGGCGAACACCGGGGAGCTGTTTTTT. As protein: CASSFDWTMANTGELFF.

The CDR3 sequence is CASSLGTSGGNGELFF. The CDR3 bases are TGCGCCAGCAGCCTCGGGACTAGCGGGGGGAACGGGGAGCTGTTTTTT. This chain joins TRBV5-1 and TRBJ2-2; TRBD2 agrees at 15 bases. The CDR3 has 16 residues. Germline V gives CDR1 SGHRS, CDR2 YFSETQ. The V gene end was trimmed by 4 bases and the J gene end by 7 bases; junction bases not matched to a gene: 5. Complete variable domain (other parts from reference TRBV5-1 and TRBJ2-2): KAGVTQTPRYLIKTRGQQVTLSCSPISGHRSVSWYQQTPGQGLQFLFEYFSETQRNKGNFPGRFSGRQFSNSRSEMNVSTLELGDSALYLCASSLGTSGGNGELFFGEGSRLTVL.

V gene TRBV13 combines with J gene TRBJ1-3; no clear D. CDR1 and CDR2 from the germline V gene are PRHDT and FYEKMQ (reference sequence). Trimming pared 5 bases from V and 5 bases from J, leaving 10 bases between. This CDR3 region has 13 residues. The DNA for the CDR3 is TGTGCCAGCAGCCCTAGCTCGCGAAACACCATATATTTT. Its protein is CASSPSSRNTIYF.

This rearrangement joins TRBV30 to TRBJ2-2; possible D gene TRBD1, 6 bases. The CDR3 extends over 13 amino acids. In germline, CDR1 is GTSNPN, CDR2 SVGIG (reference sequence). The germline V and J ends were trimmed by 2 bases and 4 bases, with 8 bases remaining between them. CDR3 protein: CAWSSGVTGELFF. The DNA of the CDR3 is TGTGCCTGGAGTTCAGGGGTCACCGGGGAGCTGTTTTTT. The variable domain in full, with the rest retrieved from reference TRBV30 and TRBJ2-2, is SQTIHQWPATLVQPVGSPLSLECTVEGTSNPNLYWYRQAAGRGLQLLFYSVGIGQISSEVPQNLSASRPQDRQFILSSKKLLLSDSGFYLCAWSSGVTGELFFGEGSRLTVL.

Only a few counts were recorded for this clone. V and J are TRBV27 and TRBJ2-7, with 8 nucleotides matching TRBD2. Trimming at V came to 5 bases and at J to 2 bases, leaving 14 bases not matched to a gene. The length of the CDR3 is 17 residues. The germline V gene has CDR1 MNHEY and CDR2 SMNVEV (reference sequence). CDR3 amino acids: CASSPRGAQRGTYEQYF. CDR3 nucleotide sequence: TGTGCCAGCAGTCCGAGGGGAGCGCAGCGGGGGACCTACGAGCAGTACTTC.

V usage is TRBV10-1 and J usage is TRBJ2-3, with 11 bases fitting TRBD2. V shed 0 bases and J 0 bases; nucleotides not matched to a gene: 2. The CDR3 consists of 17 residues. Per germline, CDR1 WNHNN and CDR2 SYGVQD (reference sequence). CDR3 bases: TGCGCCAGCAGTGAGTCGACTAGCGGGGCTAGCACAGATACGCAGTATTTT. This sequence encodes CASSESTSGASTDTQYF.

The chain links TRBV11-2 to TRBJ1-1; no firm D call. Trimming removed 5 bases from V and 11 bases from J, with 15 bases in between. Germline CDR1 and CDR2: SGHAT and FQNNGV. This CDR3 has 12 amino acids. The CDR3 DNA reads TGTGCCAGCAGCCAGGTCGTTGGGTCGGCTTTCTTT. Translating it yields CASSQVVGSAFF.

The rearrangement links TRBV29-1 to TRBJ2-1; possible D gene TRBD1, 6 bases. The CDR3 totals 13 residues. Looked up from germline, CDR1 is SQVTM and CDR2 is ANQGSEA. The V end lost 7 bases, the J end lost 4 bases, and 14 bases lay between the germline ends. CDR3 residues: CSARDTNYNEQFF. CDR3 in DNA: TGCAGCGCCCGGGACACTAATTACAATGAGCAGTTCTTC.

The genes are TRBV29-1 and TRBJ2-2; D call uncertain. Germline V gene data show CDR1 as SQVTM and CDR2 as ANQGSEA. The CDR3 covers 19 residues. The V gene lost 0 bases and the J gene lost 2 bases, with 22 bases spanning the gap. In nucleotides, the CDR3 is TGCAGCGTTGAAGATCCTTCTGGTTCGGTGGTTTCTAACACCGGGGAGCTGTTTTTT. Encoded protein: CSVEDPSGSVVSNTGELFF.

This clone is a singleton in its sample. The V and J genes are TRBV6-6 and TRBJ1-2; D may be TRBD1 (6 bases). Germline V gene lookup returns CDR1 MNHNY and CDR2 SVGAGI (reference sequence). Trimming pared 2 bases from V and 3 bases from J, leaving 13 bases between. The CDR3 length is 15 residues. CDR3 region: CASSYRRSGDYGYTF. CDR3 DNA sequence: TGTGCCAGCAGTTACCGTCGGTCAGGGGACTATGGCTACACCTTC.

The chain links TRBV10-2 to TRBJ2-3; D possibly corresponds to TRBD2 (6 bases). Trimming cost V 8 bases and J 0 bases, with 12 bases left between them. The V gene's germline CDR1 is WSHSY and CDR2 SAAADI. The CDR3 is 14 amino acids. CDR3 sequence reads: CASGRLASTDTQYF. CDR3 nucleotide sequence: TGCGCCAGCGGAAGGCTAGCGAGCACAGATACGCAGTATTTT.

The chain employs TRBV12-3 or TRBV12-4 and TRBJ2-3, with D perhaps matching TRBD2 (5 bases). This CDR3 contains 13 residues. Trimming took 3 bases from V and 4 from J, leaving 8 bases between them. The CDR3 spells CASSFRGSDTQYF. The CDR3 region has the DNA TGTGCCAGCAGTTTCCGGGGATCAGATACGCAGTATTTT.

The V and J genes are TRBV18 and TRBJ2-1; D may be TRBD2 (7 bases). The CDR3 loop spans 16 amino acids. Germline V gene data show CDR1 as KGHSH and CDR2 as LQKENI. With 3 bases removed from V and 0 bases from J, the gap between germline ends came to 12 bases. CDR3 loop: CASSPRGARSYNEQFF. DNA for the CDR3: TGTGCCAGCTCACCTCGGGGGGCCCGCTCCTACAATGAGCAGTTCTTC.

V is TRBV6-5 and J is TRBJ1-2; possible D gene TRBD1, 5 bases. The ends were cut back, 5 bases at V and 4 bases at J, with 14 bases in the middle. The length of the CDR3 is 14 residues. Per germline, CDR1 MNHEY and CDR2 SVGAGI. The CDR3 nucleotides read TGTGCCAGCAGTCCCAGTCCCGGGGGCTATGGCTACACCTTC. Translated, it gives CASSPSPGGYGYTF.